This T cell receptor beta chain is from a study of PD-1 blockade in mismatch repair-deficient tumors. The length of the CDR3 is 15 residues. Trimming stripped 8 bases from V and 1 base from J, with 15 bases between. Germline CDR1 is MNHNS and CDR2 is SASEGT. This clone is judged medium-sized. Sequenced by immunoSEQ multiplex PCR; TCRdb stores in-frame clones only, minus some. The sample consists of about 24,000 clones, 83% of them appearing once. Sequenced material: peripheral blood, taken 12 weeks after starting pembrolizumab. The V gene is TRBV6-1, the J gene TRBJ2-1, with TRBD2 as a possible D gene (5 bases). The receptor was derived from an adult with mismatch repair-deficient cancer. The DNA for the CDR3 is TGTGCCAGCTCCACAGCGGTTAATTCCTACAATGAGCAGTTCTTC. Translated, it gives CASSTAVNSYNEQFF.